The 23 T cell receptor beta chains below were found in one sample sequenced in a study of blood T cell repertoires in COVID-19. The data were produced by immunoSEQ multiplex PCR, yet TCRdb's version contains in-frame clones alone and is incomplete. Here the sample spans approximately 400,000 clones, 81% being singletons. Sequencing used peripheral blood. These receptor sequences come from a human donor with acute or convalescent COVID-19. The donor label of this sample is uncertain.

The gene calls are TRBV15 and TRBJ2-5; 7 bases match TRBD2. The V segment lost 5 bases and the J segment 3 bases; nucleotides outside the gene matches: 12. Per the germline V gene, CDR1 is LNHNV and CDR2 is YYDKDF (reference sequence). CDR3 length: 16 residues. The CDR3 region is CATSAILSGREETQYF. DNA for the CDR3: TGTGCCACCAGCGCCATCCTGTCAGGGAGGGAAGAGACCCAGTACTTC.

This chain uses TRBV25-1 with TRBJ2-7, with a weak D call TRBD2 (6 bases). This CDR3 comprises 15 residues. Germline CDR1 and CDR2: MGHDK and SYGVNS. V lost 5 bases, J lost 6 bases, and 20 bases lay in between. This CDR3 reads CASSKAAAAGGEQYF. In DNA form, the CDR3 reads TGTGCCAGCAGTAAAGCCGCGGCCGCCGGGGGCGAGCAGTACTTC.

The chain recombines TRBV4-1 with TRBJ1-4; no clear D. Trimming took 1 base from V and 0 from J, leaving 15 bases between them. CDR1 and CDR2 from the germline V gene are MGHRA and YSYEKL. The CDR3 is 18 amino acids. CDR3 region: CASSQGVGGFATNEKLFF. For the CDR3, the DNA is TGCGCCAGCAGCCAAGGGGTAGGAGGCTTTGCAACTAATGAAAAACTGTTTTTT.

The chain links TRBV12-3 or TRBV12-4 to TRBJ1-5; D call uncertain. With 2 bases removed from V and 6 bases from J, the gap between germline ends came to 5 bases. CDR3 length equals 12 residues. CDR3 in amino acids: CASSLWPQPQHF. CDR3 DNA: TGTGCCAGCAGTTTATGGCCTCAGCCCCAGCATTTT.

The V call is TRBV19, the J call TRBJ1-5; a possible D gene is TRBD1 (6 bases). The ends were cut back, 5 bases at V and 6 bases at J, with 20 bases in the middle. CDR3 size: 16 residues. Per germline, CDR1 LNHDA and CDR2 SQIVND (reference sequence). The CDR3 DNA reads TGTGCCAGTAGTCCCGAGGGCACAGGGTTAATTCAGCCCCAGCATTTT. Amino acid sequence: CASSPEGTGLIQPQHF.

V and J are TRBV12-5 and TRBJ1-5; 7 bases align to TRBD1. Germline V lookup: CDR1 LGHNT, CDR2 FRNRAP. The CDR3 loop spans 17 amino acids. The junction had 14 bases not matched to a gene; V was cut back by 6 bases and J by 3 bases. The DNA for the CDR3 is TGTGCTAGTGGCTCAACTCCGGGACAGAGCTTCAATCAGCCCCAGCATTTT. Amino acids: CASGSTPGQSFNQPQHF.

The J gene is TRBJ1-2, the V gene TRBV6-6, with D maybe TRBD1 (6 bases). The CDR3 covers 13 residues. Germline V gives CDR1 MNHNY, CDR2 SVGAGI (reference sequence). V lost 8 bases to trimming and J lost 3 bases, with 13 bases between them. CDR3 sequence (DNA): TGTGCCAGCTCCTGGGAGGGGGACTATGGCTACACCTTC. It yields the protein CASSWEGDYGYTF.

This chain connects TRBV12-3 or TRBV12-4 to TRBJ1-2; D perhaps matches TRBD1 (5 bases). The V end lost 7 bases, the J end lost 8 bases, and 17 bases lay between the germline ends. This CDR3 region has 13 residues. CDR3 region: CASTPDGRGGYTF. The CDR3 DNA sequence: TGTGCCAGCACCCCTGACGGACGGGGGGGCTACACCTTC.

This clone was seen only once. The chain is built from TRBV6-6 and TRBJ1-1; 9 bases align to TRBD1. V lost 5 bases and J lost 6; bases outside the gene matches: 16. Germline-derived CDR1 and CDR2 are MNHNY and SVGAGI (reference sequence). The CDR3 consists of 17 residues. CDR3 sequence (DNA): TGTGCCAGCAGTCTACAACTAAGGACAGGGGTTGGCGCTGAAGCTTTCTTT. It translates to CASSLQLRTGVGAEAFF.

This clone has only a few counts. The rearrangement links TRBV5-4 to TRBJ2-1, with D perhaps matching TRBD2 (5 bases). CDR3 length: 11 amino acids. Per germline, CDR1 SGHNT and CDR2 YYREEE (reference sequence). V lost 5 bases and J 5 bases, leaving 5 bases between the germline ends. CDR3 coding DNA: TGTGCCAGCAGACTAGACAATGAGCAGTTCTTC. Protein: CASRLDNEQFF.

In this sample, this clone turned up a few times. This chain connects TRBV27 to TRBJ1-1; TRBD1 matches 10 bases. Germline assignment: CDR1 MNHEY and CDR2 SMNVEV (reference sequence). Trimming removed 4 bases from V and 0 bases from J; junction bases left unmatched: 8. CDR3 length: 17 amino acids. In DNA form, the CDR3 reads TGTGCCAGCAGTTCGATCGGGACAGGGGTAATGAACACTGAAGCTTTCTTT. This codes for CASSSIGTGVMNTEAFF.

This clone was counted a single time. The chain is built from TRBV5-1 and TRBJ2-1; 7 nucleotides match TRBD2. CDR3 length equals 15 residues. V shed 0 bases and J 2 bases; nucleotides not matched to a gene: 2. Germline CDR1 reads SGHRS; CDR2 reads YFSETQ. DNA for the CDR3: TGCGCCAGCAGCTTGGATAGCGGGCCCTACAATGAGCAGTTCTTC. Amino acids: CASSLDSGPYNEQFF.

V is TRBV12-3 or TRBV12-4 and J is TRBJ2-7; D not certain. V lost 3 bases and J lost 2, with 8 bases in between. The CDR3 sequence is 13 residues long. The CDR3, as DNA: TGTGCCAGCAGTTTGGTTCACACCTACGAGCAGTACTTC. Translating gives CASSLVHTYEQYF.

This sequence joins TRBV5-1 and TRBJ1-2; D unresolved. CDR3 size: 14 residues. The V gene's germline CDR1 is SGHRS and CDR2 YFSETQ. Trimming left V 2 bases short and J 4 bases short, with 12 bases between. CDR3 in amino acids: CASSFSVVRYGYTF. Here the CDR3 DNA reads TGCGCCAGCAGCTTTTCGGTTGTTCGCTATGGCTACACCTTC.

The rearrangement uses TRBV7-9 and TRBJ1-1, with 9 bases matching TRBD1. The germline V gene has CDR1 SEHNR and CDR2 FQNEAQ (reference sequence). The CDR3 is made up of 15 amino acids. Unmatched junction bases numbered 7, after V lost 4 bases and J lost 4 bases. CDR3 coding DNA: TGTGCCAGCAGCTCCCCACAGGGGGCACCCACTGAAGCTTTCTTT. Translating it yields CASSSPQGAPTEAFF. Full variable domain (missing parts from reference TRBV7-9 and TRBJ1-1): DTGVSQNPRHKITKRGQNVTFRCDPISEHNRLYWYRQTLGQGPEFLTYFQNEAQLEKSRLLSDRFSAERPKGSFSTLEIQRTEQGDSAMYLCASSSPQGAPTEAFFGQGTRLTVV.

The chain has TRBV27 and TRBJ1-2, with D uncertain. The V and J ends lost 4 bases and 4 bases respectively, with 13 bases between them. CDR3 length: 14 residues. CDR1 and CDR2 (germline): MNHEY, SMNVEV (reference sequence). CDR3 protein: CASSSRGSSYGYTF. The CDR3 nucleotides are TGTGCCAGCAGTTCCCGGGGAAGTAGCTATGGCTACACCTTC.

The V gene is TRBV12-3 or TRBV12-4, the J gene TRBJ1-1, with TRBD1 as a possible D gene (5 bases). V dropped 4 bases and J dropped 5 bases, with 11 bases sitting between them. The CDR3 consists of 13 residues. The DNA of the CDR3 is TGTGCCAGCAGTTGGCGGGAGGGGACTGAAGCTTTCTTT. Translation: CASSWREGTEAFF.

This clone was detected only a few times. The chain couples TRBV18 to TRBJ1-1, with D unclear. Trimming pared 6 bases from V and 1 base from J, leaving 15 bases between. From germline, CDR1 is KGHSH and CDR2 LQKENI. The CDR3 extends over 15 amino acids. As DNA, the CDR3 is TGTGCCAGCTCGCCCTTACAGAAGAAGAACACTGAAGCTTTCTTT. This translates into CASSPLQKKNTEAFF.

The genes are TRBV2 and TRBJ2-2; TRBD2 matches at 7 bases. The V gene's germline CDR1 is SNHLY and CDR2 FYNNEI. CDR3 size: 15 residues. Losses at the gene ends were 7 bases for V and 2 bases for J; bases not matched to a gene: 7. CDR3 coding DNA: TGTGCCAGCAAACCTACTAGCGCTAACACCGGGGAGCTGTTTTTT. This translates into CASKPTSANTGELFF.

The V call is TRBV30, the J call TRBJ1-6; D perhaps matches TRBD1 (6 bases). V was cut by 2 bases and J by 8 bases, with 10 bases left in between. This CDR3 region has 13 residues. Germline CDR1 and CDR2: GTSNPN and SVGIG (reference sequence). The CDR3 reads CAWSTQGYSPLHF. The CDR3 DNA reads as TGTGCCTGGAGTACGCAGGGGTATTCACCCCTCCACTTT.

This chain uses TRBV6-2 or TRBV6-3 with TRBJ2-1, with TRBD2 identical over 12 bases. The J segment lost 0 bases and the V segment lost 2 bases, leaving 5 bases of the junction unmatched. This CDR3 region has 18 residues. Germline V gene lookup returns CDR1 MNHEY and CDR2 SVGEGT. This chain's CDR3 is CASSYASGRAASYNEQFF. Here the CDR3 DNA reads TGTGCCAGCAGTTACGCTAGCGGGAGGGCCGCCTCCTACAATGAGCAGTTCTTC.

This clone was seen only a few times. The sample has other DNA sequences that encode this CDR3 too. The rearrangement links TRBV3-1 (or the pseudogene TRBV3-2) to TRBJ2-7; a weak D match, TRBD1 (5 bases). Germline values: CDR1 LGHDT, CDR2 YNNKEL (reference sequence). This CDR3 region has 13 residues. Trimming took off 4 bases at V and 2 bases at J, with 9 bases between the two ends. The CDR3 sequence is CASSLLGAYEQYF. CDR3 bases: TGTGCCAGCAGCCTATTAGGGGCCTACGAGCAGTACTTC.

The V and J genes are TRBV7-9 and TRBJ2-6; TRBD2 might be the D (5 bases). Germline-derived CDR1 and CDR2 are SEHNR and FQNEAQ (reference sequence). Trimming took off 8 bases at V and 4 bases at J, with 9 bases between the two ends. The CDR3 contains 13 residues. In DNA, the CDR3 is TGTGCCAGCCGGGGAACGGGGGCCAACGTCCTGACTTTC. It specifies CASRGTGANVLTF.